The clone carrying this T cell receptor (beta chain) has at least ten counts. The entry originates in a study of regulatory T cells in long-lasting Graves disease. Germline assignment: CDR1 SGHTS and CDR2 YDEGEE. V lost 4 bases, J lost 4 bases, and 15 bases lay in between. The CDR3 covers 14 residues. Building the TCR beta libraries relied on iRepertoire HTBI primers, and CDR3 regions underwent Arm-PCR. TCRdb ran MiXCR on the multiplex PCR reads and lists one entry per CDR3 protein. The sample records around 500,000 distinct CDR3 sequences, less than 25% being singletons. Time point denoted: persistent/refractory GD, antithyroid drugs over 5 years with positive TRAb. Construction of the TCR library relied on RNA isolated from PBMCs. All patients originated from an endocrinology department located in Xi'an, China.

The gene calls are TRBV5-8 and TRBJ2-7; D might be TRBD2 (6 bases). Sequencing used peripheral blood mononuclear cells (PBMCs), obtained when the disease was refractory, from a patient treated with antithyroid drugs. The receptor was derived from a female donor with Graves disease. CDR3 nucleotide sequence: TGTGCCAGCAGCCCAAGTGGACTACCATACGAGCAGTACTTC. This encodes CASSPSGLPYEQYF.